This T cell receptor (beta chain) was captured by sequencing in a study of neurological immune-mediated disorders. V shed 6 bases and J shed 6 bases, with 16 bases lying between them. Germline-derived CDR1 and CDR2 are MNHNY and SVGAGI (reference sequence). The CDR3 totals 14 residues. This clonotype has ten or more counts. TCRdb independently ran MiXCR on the 5' RACE reads; one entry per CDR3 protein. The data hold more than 15,000 distinct CDR3 sequences, with approximately 3.7% observed a single time. This chain joins TRBV6-6 and TRBJ2-3; possibly TRBD2 for D (5 bases). This clonotype was obtained from a woman in her thirties or forties in good health. Sequencing used CD8+ T cells from blood. Written as DNA, the CDR3 is TGTGCCAGCAGCCGCCGTGAGGGCGGGGATACGCAGTATTTT. Translating gives CASSRREGGDTQYF.